This T cell receptor (beta chain) comes out of a study of tumor-infiltrating lymphocytes in localized non-small cell lung cancer. Study-wide context: The cohort mixed smokers and never-smokers, several histologies, and some post-neoadjuvant-chemotherapy samples.

Trimming took 3 bases from V and 2 from J, leaving 9 bases between them. Germline loops: CDR1 MGHRA, CDR2 YSYEKL. This CDR3 is 14 amino acids long. The method was immunoSEQ multiplex PCR; TCRdb's version includes in-frame clones alone and lacks a portion of them. The table records about 8,900 clones, 55% to 75% of them present only once. This sequence originates from a human donor with non-small cell lung cancer. This chain joins TRBV4-1 and TRBJ2-3; D not resolved. Material: uninvolved lung tissue not adjacent to the tumor. The CDR3 region is CASSHNSNTDTQYF. As DNA, the CDR3 is TGCGCCAGCAGCCATAACTCCAACACAGATACGCAGTATTTT.